This TCR beta chain was recovered during a study of CD8+CD57+ T cells in acquired aplastic anemia. In the study overall: DNA per sorted CD4+ or CD8+ sample ranged roughly 0.17 to 27.4 ug, averaging about 3.4 ug. Broader study findings: Common to patients and controls were twenty-nine CD8+ CDR3 sequences.

Genomic DNA served as template for TCR beta VDJ and CDR3 profiling. MiXCR was run by TCRdb on the reads, yielding one entry per CDR3 protein. The sample shows about 180,000 distinct CDR3 sequences, around half of them seen only once. J was trimmed by 4 bases and V by 0 bases; bases with no gene match: 5. The CDR3 spans 15 residues. The V gene's germline CDR1 is MGHDK and CDR2 SYGVNS. This clonotype appeared once. What it binds is unknown. The chain couples TRBV25-1 to TRBJ2-5, with 7 bases aligning to TRBD2. Sample: sorted CD4+, CD8+, or CD8+CD57+ T cells (not recorded which) from PBMCs. This clonotype originated in a human donor in good health. The CDR3 reads CASSEYIASGETQYF. CDR3 sequence (DNA): TGTGCCAGCAGTGAATATATCGCTAGCGGAGAGACCCAGTACTTC. The variable domain in full, with the rest retrieved from reference TRBV25-1 and TRBJ2-5, is EADIYQTPRYLVIGTGKKITLECSQTMGHDKMYWYQQDPGMELHLIHYSYGVNSTEKGDLSSESTVSRIRTEHFPLTLESARPSHTSQYLCASSEYIASGETQYFGPGTRLLVL.